This record covers a single T cell receptor (beta chain). Its antigen is not identified. From the germline J gene comes the end of the CDR3, since the read stops 3 residues before it. Germline-derived CDR1 and CDR2 are ENHRY and SYGVKD. V lost 0 bases and J 5 bases, leaving 6 bases between the germline ends. This CDR3 region has 13 residues. The sample comes from a study of T cells in women clearing cervical HPV infection. Study information: Cases' blood sampling followed lesion detection by median around 23 weeks (90 to 200).

Study observations and caveats: Repertoire richness, not evenness, was significantly elevated in CIN3+ cases versus controls. A classifier using richness and V gene abundances reached an AUC of around 0.83.

The repertoire was sequenced with immunoSEQ multiplex PCR; TCRdb's copy has only in-frame clones and lacks some. The record lists roughly 30,000 clones, of which the ten most abundant hold 20% to 25%. The receptor comes from a woman between 18 and 75 years old with a cervical HPV16 infection that either progressed to CIN3+ or cleared (not recorded which). The V call is TRBV10-3, the J call TRBJ2-3; D is undetermined. The sample taken for sequencing was blood buffy coat. The part of the CDR3 DNA that was read is TGTGCCATCAGTGAGTCCTCTATAGATACG. Translated: CAISESSIDT. The complete CDR3 sequence is CAISESSIDTQYF.